Shown below are 10 T cell receptor beta chains from a single sample sequenced in a study of blood T cells in healthy people across ages. Then a second PCR, running about 6 to 12 cycles, was carried out with a sample-barcoded 5' primer and a J-beta primer mix. TCRdb re-derived calls from the 5' RACE reads in MiXCR, one entry per CDR3 protein. This table has over a million distinct CDR3 sequences, approximately 40% appearing once. The material sequenced was blood. These receptors came from a woman under 30 in good health.

This sequence joins TRBV7-6 and TRBJ2-3, with TRBD2 as a possible D gene (5 bases). CDR3 length equals 13 residues. Per the germline V gene, CDR1 is SGHVS and CDR2 is FNYEAQ. Between the trimmed V and J ends, which lost 3 bases and 5 bases, there was a span of 9 bases. CDR3 DNA: TGTGCCAGCAGCTTGGAGGAGGTAGATACGCAGTATTTT. It translates to CASSLEEVDTQYF.

The chain carries TRBV29-1 and TRBJ1-1, with D possibly matching TRBD1 (6 bases). Looked up from germline, CDR1 is SQVTM and CDR2 is ANQGSEA. The ends were cut back, 6 bases at V and 1 base at J, with 12 bases in the middle. The CDR3 loop spans 13 amino acids. CDR3 sequence reads: CSVRGGTNTEAFF. DNA of the CDR3: TGCAGCGTCCGAGGGGGAACGAACACTGAAGCTTTCTTT.

Written as DNA, the CDR3 is TGCAGTGCTACAGGGTCCAAAAACATTCAGTACTTC. Translated, it gives CSATGSKNIQYF. This chain uses TRBV20-1 with TRBJ2-4, with D possibly matching TRBD1 (5 bases). Germline V lookup: CDR1 DFQATT, CDR2 SNEGSKA (reference sequence). The CDR3 has 12 amino acids. Trimming stripped 4 bases from V and 2 bases from J, with 6 bases between.

This clonotype was seen only a few times. This chain connects TRBV10-3 to TRBJ2-7, with 9 bases matching TRBD1. This CDR3 is 18 amino acids long. V trimming: 6 bases; J trimming: 4 bases; junction bases outside the gene matches: 19. CDR1 and CDR2 (germline): ENHRY, SYGVKD. The CDR3 nucleotides read TGTGCCATCAGAGGTAGGGGCCCCGAACAGGGGGCTGGGTACGAGCAGTACTTC. The encoded protein is CAIRGRGPEQGAGYEQYF.

The chain couples TRBV29-1 to TRBJ2-2, with D perhaps being TRBD1 or TRBD2 (5 bases each). This CDR3 has 16 residues. Between the trimmed V and J ends, which lost 4 bases and 3 bases, there was a span of 18 bases. The germline V gene has CDR1 SQVTM and CDR2 ANQGSEA. The CDR3 DNA follows: TGCAGCGTTGGGGGAATAGGGGCGCGGGACACCGGGGAGCTGTTTTTT. It codes for CSVGGIGARDTGELFF.

This clonotype was detected only a few times. V and J are TRBV20-1 and TRBJ2-5, with 7 positions matching TRBD2. J lost 11 bases, V lost 4 bases, and 7 bases had no gene match. This CDR3 is 11 amino acids long. Germline values: CDR1 DFQATT, CDR2 SNEGSKA (reference sequence). The CDR3 coding sequence is TGCAGTGCTACTAGCGGTAATGAGCAGTACTTC. This translates into CSATSGNEQYF.

The chain is built from TRBV13 and TRBJ2-1; 10 bases match TRBD2. Trimming cost V 8 bases and J 7 bases; bases outside gene matches: 8. CDR3 length equals 14 residues. The germline V gene encodes CDR1 PRHDT and CDR2 FYEKMQ (reference sequence). CDR3 amino acids: CASRRTSGSNEQFF. CDR3 DNA sequence: TGTGCCAGCCGGCGGACTAGCGGTTCAAATGAGCAGTTCTTC.

This clonotype turned up a few times. V and J are TRBV2 and TRBJ2-4; D is tentatively TRBD1 or TRBD2 (5 bases each). CDR1 and CDR2 (germline): SNHLY, FYNNEI. Trimming left V 10 bases short and J 1 base short, with 14 bases between. This CDR3 comprises 14 residues. The CDR3 region is CATRDPGAKNIQYF. The CDR3 DNA reads as TGTGCCACTAGGGACCCCGGGGCCAAAAACATTCAGTACTTC.

This clonotype was detected only once. The chain employs TRBV10-3 and TRBJ1-2; 8 bases line up with TRBD1. V gave up 9 bases and J gave up 2 bases; unmatched junction bases: 8. CDR3 size: 14 residues. CDR1 and CDR2 (germline): ENHRY, SYGVKD. The CDR3 DNA follows: TGTGCCATGACCAGGGGGCAGGGGAACTATGGCTACACCTTC. It translates to CAMTRGQGNYGYTF.

The rearrangement links TRBV12-3 or TRBV12-4 to TRBJ2-1; perhaps TRBD1 as D (6 bases). V lost 6 bases to trimming and J lost 12 bases, with 12 bases between them. This CDR3 is 11 amino acids long. CDR3 residues: CASSPTGTQFF. For the CDR3, the DNA is TGTGCCAGCAGCCCCACAGGGACGCAGTTCTTC.